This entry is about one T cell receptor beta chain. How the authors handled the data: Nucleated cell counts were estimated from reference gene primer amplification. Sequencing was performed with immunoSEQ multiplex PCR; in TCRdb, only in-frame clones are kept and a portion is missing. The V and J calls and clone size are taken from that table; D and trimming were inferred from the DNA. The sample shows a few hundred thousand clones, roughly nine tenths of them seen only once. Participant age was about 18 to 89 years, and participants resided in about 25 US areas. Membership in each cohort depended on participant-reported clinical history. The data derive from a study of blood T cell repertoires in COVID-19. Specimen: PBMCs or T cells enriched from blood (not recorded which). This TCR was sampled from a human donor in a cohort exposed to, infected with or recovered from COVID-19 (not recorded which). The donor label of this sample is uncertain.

The CDR3 loop reads CASSSLRGTQYF. The CDR3 region has the DNA TGTGCCAGCAGTTCCCTACGGGGGACGCAGTATTTT. The J gene is TRBJ2-3, the V gene TRBV12-3 or TRBV12-4; TRBD2 might be the D (6 bases). The CDR3 is 12 amino acids. The germline V and J ends were trimmed by 4 bases and 9 bases, with 11 bases remaining between them.